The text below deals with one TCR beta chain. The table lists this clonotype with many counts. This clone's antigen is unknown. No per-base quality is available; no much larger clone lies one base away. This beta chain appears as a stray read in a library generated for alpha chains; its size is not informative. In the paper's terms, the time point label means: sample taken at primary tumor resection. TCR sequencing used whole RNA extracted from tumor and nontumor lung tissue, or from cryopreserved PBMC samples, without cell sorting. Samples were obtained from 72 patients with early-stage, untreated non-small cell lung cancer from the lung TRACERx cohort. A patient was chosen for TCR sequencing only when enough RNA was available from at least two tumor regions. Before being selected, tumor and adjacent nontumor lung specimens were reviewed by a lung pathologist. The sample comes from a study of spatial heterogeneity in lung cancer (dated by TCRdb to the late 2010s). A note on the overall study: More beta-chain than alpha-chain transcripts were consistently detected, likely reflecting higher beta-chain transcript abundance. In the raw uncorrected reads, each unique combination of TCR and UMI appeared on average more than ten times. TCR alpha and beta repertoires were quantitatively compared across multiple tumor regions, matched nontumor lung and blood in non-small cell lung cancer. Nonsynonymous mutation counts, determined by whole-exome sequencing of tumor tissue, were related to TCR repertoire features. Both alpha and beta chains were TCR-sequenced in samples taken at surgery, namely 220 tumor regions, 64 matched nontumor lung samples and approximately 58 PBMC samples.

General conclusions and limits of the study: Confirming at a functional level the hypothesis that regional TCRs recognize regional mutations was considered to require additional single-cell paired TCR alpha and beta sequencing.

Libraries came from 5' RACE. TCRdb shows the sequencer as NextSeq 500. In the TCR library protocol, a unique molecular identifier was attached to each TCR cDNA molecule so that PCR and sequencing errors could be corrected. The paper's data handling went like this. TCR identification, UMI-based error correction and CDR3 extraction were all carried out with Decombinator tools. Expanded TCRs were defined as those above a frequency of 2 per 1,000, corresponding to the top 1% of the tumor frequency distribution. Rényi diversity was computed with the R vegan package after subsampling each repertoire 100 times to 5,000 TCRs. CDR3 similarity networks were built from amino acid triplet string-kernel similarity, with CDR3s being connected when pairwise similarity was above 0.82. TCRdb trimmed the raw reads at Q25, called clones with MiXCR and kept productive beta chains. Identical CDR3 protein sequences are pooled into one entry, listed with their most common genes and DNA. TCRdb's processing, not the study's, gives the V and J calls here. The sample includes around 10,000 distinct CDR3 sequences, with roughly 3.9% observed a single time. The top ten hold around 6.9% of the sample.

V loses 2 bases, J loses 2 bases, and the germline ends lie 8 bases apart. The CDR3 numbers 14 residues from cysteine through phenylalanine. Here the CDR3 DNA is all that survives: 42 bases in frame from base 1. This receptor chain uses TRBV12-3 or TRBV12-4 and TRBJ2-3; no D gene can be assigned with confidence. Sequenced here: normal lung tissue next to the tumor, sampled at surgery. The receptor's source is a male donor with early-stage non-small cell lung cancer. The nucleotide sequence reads TGTGCCAGCAGTTTAAGGCAATCCACAGATACGCAGTATTTT. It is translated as CASSLRQSTDTQYF.